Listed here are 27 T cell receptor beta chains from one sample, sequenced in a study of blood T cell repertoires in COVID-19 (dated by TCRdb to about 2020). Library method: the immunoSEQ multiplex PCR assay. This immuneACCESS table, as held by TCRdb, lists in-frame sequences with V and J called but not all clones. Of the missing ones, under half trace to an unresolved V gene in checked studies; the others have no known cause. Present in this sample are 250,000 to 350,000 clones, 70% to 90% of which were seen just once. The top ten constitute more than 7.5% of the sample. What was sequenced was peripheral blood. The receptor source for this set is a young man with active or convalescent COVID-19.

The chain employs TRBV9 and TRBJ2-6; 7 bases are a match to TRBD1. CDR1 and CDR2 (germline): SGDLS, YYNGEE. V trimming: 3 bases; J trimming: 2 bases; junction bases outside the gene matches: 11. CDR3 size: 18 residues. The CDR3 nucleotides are TGTGCCAGCAGCGACGCTTTTCCAGGGGGTGCTGGGGCCAACGTCCTGACTTTC. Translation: CASSDAFPGGAGANVLTF.

As DNA, the CDR3 is TGTGCCAGCAGTTACTCTCCTAGATCGGGGTACAATGAGCAGTTCTTC. This gives the protein CASSYSPRSGYNEQFF. The V gene is TRBV6-5, the J gene TRBJ2-1, with D perhaps TRBD2 (5 bases). CDR1 and CDR2 from the germline V gene are MNHEY and SVGAGI. CDR3 length: 16 residues. Trimming pared 0 bases from V and 4 bases from J, leaving 13 bases between.

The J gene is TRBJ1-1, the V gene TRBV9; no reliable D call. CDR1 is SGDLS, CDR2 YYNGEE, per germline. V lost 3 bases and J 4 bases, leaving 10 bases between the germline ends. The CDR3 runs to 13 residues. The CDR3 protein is CASSGNGGTEAFF. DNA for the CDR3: TGTGCCAGCAGCGGCAACGGAGGCACTGAAGCTTTCTTT.

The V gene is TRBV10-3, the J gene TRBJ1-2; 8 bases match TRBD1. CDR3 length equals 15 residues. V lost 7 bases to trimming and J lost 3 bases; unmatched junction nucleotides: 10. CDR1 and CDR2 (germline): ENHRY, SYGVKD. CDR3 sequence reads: CAINDRGGQDYGYTF. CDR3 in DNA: TGTGCCATCAACGACAGGGGAGGGCAAGACTATGGCTACACCTTC.

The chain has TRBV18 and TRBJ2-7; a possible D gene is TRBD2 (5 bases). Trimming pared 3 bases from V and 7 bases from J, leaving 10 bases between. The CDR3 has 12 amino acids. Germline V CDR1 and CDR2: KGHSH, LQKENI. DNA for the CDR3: TGTGCCAGCTCACCCCGCGGCGGGGAGCAGTACTTC. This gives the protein CASSPRGGEQYF. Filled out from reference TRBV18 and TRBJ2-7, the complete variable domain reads NAGVMQNPRHLVRRRGQEARLRCSPMKGHSHVYWYRQLPEEGLKFMVYLQKENIIDESGMPKERFSAEFPKEGPSILRIQQVVRGDSAAYFCASSPRGGEQYFGPGTRLTVT.

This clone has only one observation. This CDR3 reads CASSFLRQGNYGYTF. The CDR3 DNA reads as TGTGCCAGCAGTTTTCTTCGACAGGGAAACTATGGCTACACCTTC. This chain joins TRBV6-5 and TRBJ1-2, with 7 bases lining up with TRBD1. The CDR3 contains 15 residues. J lost 2 bases, V lost 4 bases, and 7 bases had no gene match. The V gene's germline CDR1 is MNHEY and CDR2 SVGAGI.

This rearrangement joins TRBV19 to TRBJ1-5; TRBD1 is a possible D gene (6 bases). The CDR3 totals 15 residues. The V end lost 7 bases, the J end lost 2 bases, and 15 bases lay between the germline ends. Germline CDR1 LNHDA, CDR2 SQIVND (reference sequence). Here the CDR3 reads CASKTTDRGNQPQHF. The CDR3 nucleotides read TGTGCCAGTAAAACTACGGACAGAGGCAATCAGCCCCAGCATTTT.

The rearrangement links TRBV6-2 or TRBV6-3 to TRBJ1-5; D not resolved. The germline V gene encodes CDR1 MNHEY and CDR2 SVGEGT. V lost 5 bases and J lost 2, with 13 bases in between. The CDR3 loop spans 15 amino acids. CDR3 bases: TGTGCCAGCAGTAATCAGGCGTTTCGCAATCAGCCCCAGCATTTT. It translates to CASSNQAFRNQPQHF.

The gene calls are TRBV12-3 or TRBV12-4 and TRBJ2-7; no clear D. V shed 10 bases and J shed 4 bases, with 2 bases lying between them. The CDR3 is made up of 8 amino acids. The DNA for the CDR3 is TGTGCCATATACGAGCAGTACTTC. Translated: CAIYEQYF.

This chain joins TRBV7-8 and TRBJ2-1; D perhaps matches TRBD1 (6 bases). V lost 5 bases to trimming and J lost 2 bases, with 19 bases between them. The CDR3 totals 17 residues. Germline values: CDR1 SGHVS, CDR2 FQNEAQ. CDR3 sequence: CASSLPPRWGPYNEQFF. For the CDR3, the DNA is TGTGCCAGCAGCCTCCCGCCTCGGTGGGGGCCCTACAATGAGCAGTTCTTC.

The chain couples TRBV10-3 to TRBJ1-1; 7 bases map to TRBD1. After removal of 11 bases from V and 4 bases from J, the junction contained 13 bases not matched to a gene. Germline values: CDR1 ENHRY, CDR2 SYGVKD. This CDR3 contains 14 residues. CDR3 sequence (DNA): TGTGCCTCGCTATCACTGACAGGGACCACTGAAGCTTTCTTT. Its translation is CASLSLTGTTEAFF.

The DNA of the CDR3 is TGTGCCAGCAGTAGGACTGAGAGCTCCTATAATTCACCCCTCCACTTT. Its protein product is CASSRTESSYNSPLHF. This chain links TRBV6-6 with TRBJ1-6, with no clear D. The length of the CDR3 is 16 residues. Germline lookup yields CDR1 MNHNY and CDR2 SVGAGI (reference sequence). Trimming cost V 5 bases and J 0 bases, with 11 bases left between them.

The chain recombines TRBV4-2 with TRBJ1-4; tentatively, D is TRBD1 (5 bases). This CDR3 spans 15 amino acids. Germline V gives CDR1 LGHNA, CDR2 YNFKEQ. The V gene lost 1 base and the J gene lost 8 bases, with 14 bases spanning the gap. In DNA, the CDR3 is TGTGCCAGCAGCCAAGGGGACTGGAGGAGGGAAAAACTGTTTTTT. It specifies CASSQGDWRREKLFF.

The CDR3 DNA sequence: TGTGCCAGTACTGGCAGAGGCGACGAGCAGTACTTC. The encoded protein is CASTGRGDEQYF. V gene TRBV19 combines with J gene TRBJ2-7; D not resolved. With 7 bases removed from V and 5 bases from J, the gap between germline ends came to 12 bases. The CDR3 has 12 residues. The germline V gene has CDR1 LNHDA and CDR2 SQIVND (reference sequence). Full variable domain (missing parts from reference TRBV19 and TRBJ2-7): DGGITQSPKYLFRKEGQNVTLSCEQNLNHDAMYWYRQDPGQGLRLIYYSQIVNDFQKGDIAEGYSVSREKKESFPLTVTSAQKNPTAFYLCASTGRGDEQYFGPGTRLTVT.

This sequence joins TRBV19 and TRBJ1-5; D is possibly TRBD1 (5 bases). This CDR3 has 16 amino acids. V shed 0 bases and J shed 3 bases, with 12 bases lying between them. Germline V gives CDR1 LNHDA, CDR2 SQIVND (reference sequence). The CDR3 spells CASSIDRGTNNQPQHF. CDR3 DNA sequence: TGTGCCAGTAGTATAGATCGAGGGACTAACAATCAGCCCCAGCATTTT.

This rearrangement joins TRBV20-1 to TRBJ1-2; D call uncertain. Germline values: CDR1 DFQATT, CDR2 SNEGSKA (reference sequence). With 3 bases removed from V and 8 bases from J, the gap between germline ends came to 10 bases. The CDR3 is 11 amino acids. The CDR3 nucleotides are TGCAGTGCTAGGAGTCTAGACGGCTACACCTTC. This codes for CSARSLDGYTF.

CDR3 region: CASSQEGAGGPAEETQYF. CDR3 nucleotides: TGCGCCAGCAGCCAAGAAGGGGCGGGGGGGCCAGCTGAAGAGACCCAGTACTTC. The gene calls are TRBV4-1 and TRBJ2-5; TRBD2 matches 9 bases. The CDR3 is 18 amino acids. Per germline, CDR1 MGHRA and CDR2 YSYEKL. With 0 bases clipped from V and 3 bases from J, the junction kept 11 bases outside the gene matches.

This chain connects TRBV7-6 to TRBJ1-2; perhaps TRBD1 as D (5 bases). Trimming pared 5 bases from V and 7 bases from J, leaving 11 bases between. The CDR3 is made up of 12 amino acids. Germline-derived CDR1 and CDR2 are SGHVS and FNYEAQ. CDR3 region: CASSPWGRGYTF. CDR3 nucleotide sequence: TGTGCCAGCAGCCCATGGGGCCGTGGCTACACCTTC.

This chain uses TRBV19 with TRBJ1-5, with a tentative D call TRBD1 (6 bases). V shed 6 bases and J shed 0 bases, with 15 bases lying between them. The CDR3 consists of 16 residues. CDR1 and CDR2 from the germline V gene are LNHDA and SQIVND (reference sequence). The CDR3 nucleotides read TGTGCCAGTAGAGTGACAGGCGGATCTAGCAATCAGCCCCAGCATTTT. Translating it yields CASRVTGGSSNQPQHF. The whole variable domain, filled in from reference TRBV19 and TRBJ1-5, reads DGGITQSPKYLFRKEGQNVTLSCEQNLNHDAMYWYRQDPGQGLRLIYYSQIVNDFQKGDIAEGYSVSREKKESFPLTVTSAQKNPTAFYLCASRVTGGSSNQPQHFGDGTRLSIL.

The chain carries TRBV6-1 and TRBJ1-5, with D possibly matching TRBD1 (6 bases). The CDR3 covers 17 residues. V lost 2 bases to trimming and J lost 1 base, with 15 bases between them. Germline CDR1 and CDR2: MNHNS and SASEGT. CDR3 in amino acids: CASSEWGTPRSNQPQHF. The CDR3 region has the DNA TGTGCCAGCAGTGAATGGGGGACACCACGCAGCAATCAGCCCCAGCATTTT.

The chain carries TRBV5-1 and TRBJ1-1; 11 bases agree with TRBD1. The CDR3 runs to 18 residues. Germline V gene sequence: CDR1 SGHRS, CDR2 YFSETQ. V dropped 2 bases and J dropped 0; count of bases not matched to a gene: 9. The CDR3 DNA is TGCGCCAGCAGCTTAGGGTTTTGGACAGGGGGCCTGAACACTGAAGCTTTCTTT. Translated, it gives CASSLGFWTGGLNTEAFF.

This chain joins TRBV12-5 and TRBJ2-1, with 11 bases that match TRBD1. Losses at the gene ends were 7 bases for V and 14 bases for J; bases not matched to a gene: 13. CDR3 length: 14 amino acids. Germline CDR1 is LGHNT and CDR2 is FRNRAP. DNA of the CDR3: TGTGCTAGTGCCCCCGGGACAGGGGGTTTCTTGGAGTTCTTC. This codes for CASAPGTGGFLEFF.

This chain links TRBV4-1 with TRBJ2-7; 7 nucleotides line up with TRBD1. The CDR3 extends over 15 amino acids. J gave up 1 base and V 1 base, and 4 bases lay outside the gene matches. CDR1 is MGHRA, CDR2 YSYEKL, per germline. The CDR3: CASSQATGNSYEQYF. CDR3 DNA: TGCGCCAGCAGCCAAGCGACAGGGAATTCCTACGAGCAGTACTTC.

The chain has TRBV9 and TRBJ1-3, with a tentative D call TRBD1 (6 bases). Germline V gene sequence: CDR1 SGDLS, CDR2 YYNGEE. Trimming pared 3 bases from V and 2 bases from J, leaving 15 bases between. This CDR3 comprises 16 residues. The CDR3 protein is CASSEHREKTGNTIYF. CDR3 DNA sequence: TGTGCCAGCAGCGAACACAGGGAGAAAACTGGAAACACCATATATTTT.

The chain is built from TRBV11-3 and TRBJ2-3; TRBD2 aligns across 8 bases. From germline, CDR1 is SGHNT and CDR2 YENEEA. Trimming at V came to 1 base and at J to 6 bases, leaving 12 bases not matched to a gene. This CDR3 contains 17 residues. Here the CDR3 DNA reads TGTGCCAGCAGCTTAGGAGCAGCGGGGGCGGACGTTGATACGCAGTATTTT. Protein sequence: CASSLGAAGADVDTQYF. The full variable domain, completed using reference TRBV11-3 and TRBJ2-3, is EAGVVQSPRYKIIEKKQPVAFWCNPISGHNTLYWYLQNLGQGPELLIRYENEEAVDDSQLPKDRFSAERLKGVDSTLKIQPAELGDSAVYLCASSLGAAGADVDTQYFGPGTRLTVL.

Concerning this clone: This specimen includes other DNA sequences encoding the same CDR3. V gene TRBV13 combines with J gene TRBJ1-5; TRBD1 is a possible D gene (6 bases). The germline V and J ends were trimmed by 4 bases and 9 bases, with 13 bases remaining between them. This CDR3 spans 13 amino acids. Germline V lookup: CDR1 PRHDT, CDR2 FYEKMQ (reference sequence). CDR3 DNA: TGTGCCAGCAGCTCCACAGGGACCTCGCCCCAGCATTTT. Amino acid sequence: CASSSTGTSPQHF.

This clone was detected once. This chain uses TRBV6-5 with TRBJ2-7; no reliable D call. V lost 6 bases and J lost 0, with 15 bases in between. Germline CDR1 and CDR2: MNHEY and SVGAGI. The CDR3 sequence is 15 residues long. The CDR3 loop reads CASSPGQASSYEQYF. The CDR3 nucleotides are TGTGCCAGCAGCCCAGGTCAGGCCAGCTCCTACGAGCAGTACTTC.